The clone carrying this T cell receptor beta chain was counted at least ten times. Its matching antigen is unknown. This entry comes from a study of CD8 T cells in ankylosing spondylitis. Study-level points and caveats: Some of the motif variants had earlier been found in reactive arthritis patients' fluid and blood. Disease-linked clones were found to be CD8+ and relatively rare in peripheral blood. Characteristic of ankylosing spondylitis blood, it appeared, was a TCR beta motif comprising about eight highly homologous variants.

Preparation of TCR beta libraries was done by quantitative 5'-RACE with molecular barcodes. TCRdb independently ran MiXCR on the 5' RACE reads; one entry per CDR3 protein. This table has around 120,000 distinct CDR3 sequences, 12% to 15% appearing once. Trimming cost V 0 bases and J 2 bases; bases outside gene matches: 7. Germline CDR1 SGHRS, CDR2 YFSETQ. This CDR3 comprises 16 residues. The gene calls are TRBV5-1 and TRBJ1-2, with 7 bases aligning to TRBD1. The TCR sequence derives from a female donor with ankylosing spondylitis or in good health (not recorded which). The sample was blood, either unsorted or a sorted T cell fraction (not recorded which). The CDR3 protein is CASSLGQTGFNYGYTF. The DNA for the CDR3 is TGCGCCAGCAGCTTGGGCCAGACAGGGTTCAACTATGGCTACACCTTC.